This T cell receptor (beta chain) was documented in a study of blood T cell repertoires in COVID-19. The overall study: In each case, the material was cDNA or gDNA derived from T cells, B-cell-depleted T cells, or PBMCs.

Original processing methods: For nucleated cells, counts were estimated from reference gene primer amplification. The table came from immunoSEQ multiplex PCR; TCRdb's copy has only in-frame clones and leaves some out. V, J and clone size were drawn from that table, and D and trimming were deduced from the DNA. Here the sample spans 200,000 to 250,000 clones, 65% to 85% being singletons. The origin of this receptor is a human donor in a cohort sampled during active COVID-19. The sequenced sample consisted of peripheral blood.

The CDR3: CASSQGTGKLFF. In DNA, the CDR3 is TGTGCCAGCAGCCAAGGGACAGGGAAACTGTTTTTT. The rearrangement joins TRBV3-1 (or the pseudogene TRBV3-2) to TRBJ1-4; TRBD1 matches at 8 bases. Unmatched junction bases numbered 0, after V lost 1 base and J lost 11 bases. The CDR3 has 12 residues. Germline CDR1 is LGHDT and CDR2 is YNNKEL (reference sequence).